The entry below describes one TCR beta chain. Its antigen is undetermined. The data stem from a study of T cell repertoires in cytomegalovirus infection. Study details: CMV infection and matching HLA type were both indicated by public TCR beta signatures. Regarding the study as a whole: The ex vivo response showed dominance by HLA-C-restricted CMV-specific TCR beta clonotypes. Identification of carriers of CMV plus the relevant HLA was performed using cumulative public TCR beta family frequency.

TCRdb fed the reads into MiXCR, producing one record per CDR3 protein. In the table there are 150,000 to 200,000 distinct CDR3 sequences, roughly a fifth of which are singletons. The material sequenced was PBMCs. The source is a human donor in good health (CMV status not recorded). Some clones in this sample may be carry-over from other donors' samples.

This CDR3 reads CASGSGPTYNEQFF. In DNA form, the CDR3 reads TGTGCTAGTGGATCGGGACCCACCTACAATGAGCAGTTCTTC. The gene calls are TRBV12-5 and TRBJ2-1; TRBD1 or TRBD2 may be the D gene (5 bases each). Trimming removed 6 bases from V and 2 bases from J, with 11 bases in between. The CDR3 consists of 14 residues. Germline assignment: CDR1 LGHNT and CDR2 FRNRAP.